This T cell receptor (beta chain) was sequenced for a study of cytomegalovirus exposure and HLA in healthy donors. The overall study: From donors who were HLA-typed, an early data release held 75 million to 85 million unique TCRs. Findings and limits, study-wide: About 90% or about 30% of the time was how often most TCR beta V segments were productive, according to an earlier analysis.

13 Jbeta primers and 60 Vbeta primers were used for the PCR. The protocol was immunoSEQ multiplex PCR, while the TCRdb copy is restricted to in-frame clones and leaves out a portion. This table holds around 200,000 clones, around 79% found once. Points on this clone: As yet, its antigen is unknown.

Looked up from germline, CDR1 is GTSNPN and CDR2 is SVGIG (reference sequence). Trimming took 1 base from V and 1 from J, leaving 11 bases between them. This CDR3 has 15 residues. The sequenced sample was PBMCs. The gene calls are TRBV30 and TRBJ1-5; TRBD1 might be the D (5 bases). This receptor was taken from a woman between 18 and 29 years old in good health and CMV-seronegative. DNA of the CDR3: TGTGCCTGGAGTGAAGGGGTACGGAGCAATCAGCCCCAGCATTTT. Translating gives CAWSEGVRSNQPQHF.